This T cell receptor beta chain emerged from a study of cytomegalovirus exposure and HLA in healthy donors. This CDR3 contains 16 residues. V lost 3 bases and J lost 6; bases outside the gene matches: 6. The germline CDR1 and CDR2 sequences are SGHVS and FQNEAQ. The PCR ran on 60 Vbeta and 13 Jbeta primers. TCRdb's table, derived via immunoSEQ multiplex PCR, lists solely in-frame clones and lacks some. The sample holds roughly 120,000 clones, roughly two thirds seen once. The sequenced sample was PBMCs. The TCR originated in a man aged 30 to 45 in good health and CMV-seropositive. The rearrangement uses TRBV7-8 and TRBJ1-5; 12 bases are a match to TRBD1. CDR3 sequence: CASSLTGTGGRQPQHF. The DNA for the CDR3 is TGTGCCAGCAGCTTGACCGGGACAGGGGGCCGTCAGCCCCAGCATTTT.